This T cell receptor beta chain is from a study of T cell repertoires in ileal Crohn's disease. Only in-frame clones appear in the TCRdb table, and some are missing; sequencing was by immunoSEQ multiplex PCR. Of 17,000 or so clones listed, 70% to 90% are singletons. Regarding the study as a whole: Compared with non-smokers, active smokers at surgery showed more clonal expansions.

Germline-derived CDR1 and CDR2 are SGHTA and FQGTGA. The CDR3 length is 14 residues. The V end was cut by 5 bases, the J end by 1 base, with 11 bases between. As regards this clone: Its matching antigen is unknown.

The clonotype comes from an adult with Crohn's disease. The chain is built from TRBV7-3 and TRBJ1-1; D not certain. Sample: ileal tissue. CDR3 sequence reads: CASSPSSTNTEAFF. The CDR3 nucleotides read TGTGCCAGCAGCCCCTCGAGTACGAACACTGAAGCTTTCTTT.